This TCR beta chain derives from a study of human T cells and chemical hapten exposure. About the study: Patients' scalps got diphenylcyclopropenone weekly throughout the approximately 24-week study. Study-wide results and limits: TCRs exceeding 1 in 1000 frequency stayed unchanged with DPC sensitization. Donor immune responses may differ from healthy people's, since all donors had alopecia. Patch test score rose with PT1 expanded TCR count, significant at thresholds 8, 16 and 32, not 4.

Germline V gene data show CDR1 as MNHEY and CDR2 as SVGEGT. Trimming removed 8 bases from V and 2 bases from J, with 10 bases in between. CDR3 size: 13 residues. A single record per CDR3 protein comes from TCRdb applying MiXCR to the RACE reads. The repertoire holds 70,000 to 90,000 distinct CDR3 sequences, with 11% as singletons. This clonotype was seen many times. What it recognizes is unknown. Time point meaning: patch test 3, about 24 weeks after DPC sensitization. Treatment described: therapeutic diphenylcyclopropenone sensitization with weekly scalp DPC. This clonotype originated in a woman between 45 and 65 years old with alopecia areata. Some clones in this sample may be carry-over from other donors' samples. The J gene is TRBJ2-4, the V gene TRBV6-2 or TRBV6-3; a possible D gene is TRBD1 (6 bases). The sample in question was whole blood, obtained in connection with sensitization to the hapten diphenylcyclopropenone (DPC). CDR3 region: CASQGGPKNIQYF. Here the CDR3 DNA reads TGTGCCAGCCAAGGGGGACCCAAAAACATTCAGTACTTC.